This TCR beta chain originates from a study of blood T cell repertoires in COVID-19. Across the study: Sample material is recorded as cDNA or gDNA derived from T cells, B-cell-depleted T cells, or PBMCs.

V gave up 5 bases and J gave up 5 bases, with 17 bases separating them. The V gene's germline CDR1 is MNHEY and CDR2 SVGEGT. The CDR3 consists of 15 residues. As processed by the authors: Researchers report that nucleated cell counts were estimated from reference gene primer amplification. TCRdb's table, derived via immunoSEQ multiplex PCR, lists solely in-frame clones and lacks some. V and J calls and clone size are given by that table; D and trimming were obtained from the DNA. Here the sample spans some 210,000 clones, 80% to 95% being singletons. Sequencing used peripheral blood. This chain uses TRBV6-2 or TRBV6-3 with TRBJ2-3; possibly TRBD1 for D (5 bases). The clonotype was recovered from a man aged 60 to 75 with COVID-19, enrolled during active disease. CDR3 nucleotide sequence: TGTGCCAGCAGTCTAAGCTTTAGACAGTTAGATACGCAGTATTTT. It yields the protein CASSLSFRQLDTQYF.